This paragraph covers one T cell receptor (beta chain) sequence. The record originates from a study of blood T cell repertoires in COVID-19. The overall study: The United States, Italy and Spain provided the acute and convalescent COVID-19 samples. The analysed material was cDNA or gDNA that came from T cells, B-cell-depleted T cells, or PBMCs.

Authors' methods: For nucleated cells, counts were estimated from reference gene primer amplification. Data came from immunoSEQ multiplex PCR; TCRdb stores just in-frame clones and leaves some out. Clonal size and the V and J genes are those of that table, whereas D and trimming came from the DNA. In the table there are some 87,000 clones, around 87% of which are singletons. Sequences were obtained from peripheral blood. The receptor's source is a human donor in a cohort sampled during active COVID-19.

DNA of the CDR3: TGTGCCAGCAGCCCGGGACAGGCAGCCACAGATACGCAGTATTTT. Protein sequence: CASSPGQAATDTQYF. The J gene is TRBJ2-3, the V gene TRBV3-1 (or the pseudogene TRBV3-2); 8 bases map to TRBD1. The CDR3 contains 15 residues. J was trimmed by 2 bases and V by 4 bases; bases with no gene match: 5. Germline V lookup: CDR1 LGHDT, CDR2 YNNKEL (reference sequence).